Given below is one T cell receptor beta chain in context. The antigen remains unidentified. V shed 7 bases and J 1 base; nucleotides not matched to a gene: 18. Germline loops: CDR1 SGDLS, CDR2 YYNGEE. CDR3 length: 19 amino acids. Sequencing was at deep level. Only in-frame clones appear in the TCRdb table, and some are missing; sequencing was by immunoSEQ multiplex PCR. Of roughly 1,600,000 clones in the sample, just under 99% were seen once. This entry is derived from a study of shared clonotypes between healthy human individuals. Study observations and caveats: It was observed that 5% to 6.5% of naive CD4 clonotypes were shared across a handful of donors.

What was sequenced was naive CD4+ T cells sorted from blood. Noted subset: CD45RA+ positively selected. This clonotype was sampled from a man in his thirties or forties in good health. V gene TRBV9 combines with J gene TRBJ2-1, with 9 nucleotides matching TRBD2. The CDR3 sequence is CASQPLGGSGSVSYNEQFF. CDR3 DNA sequence: TGTGCCAGCCAACCCTTGGGGGGTAGCGGGAGTGTGTCCTACAATGAGCAGTTCTTC.